These 23 T cell receptor beta chains originate from one sample sequenced in a study of blood T cell repertoires in COVID-19. Produced via immunoSEQ multiplex PCR; TCRdb's table is partial and in-frame only. The sample yields around 160,000 clones, about 84% seen once. What was sequenced was peripheral blood. These receptors came from a man in his sixties with active or convalescent COVID-19.

The chain recombines TRBV19 with TRBJ1-2; D remains unclear. This CDR3 has 16 residues. Germline CDR1 and CDR2: LNHDA and SQIVND (reference sequence). V gave up 5 bases and J gave up 8 bases, with 24 bases separating them. The CDR3 sequence: CASSFASTGIRSGYTF. As DNA, the CDR3 is TGTGCCAGTAGTTTTGCTTCTACCGGGATCAGAAGCGGCTACACCTTC.

The chain uses TRBV27 and TRBJ1-2; 8 nucleotides align to TRBD1. The CDR3 consists of 16 residues. J lost 4 bases, V lost 5 bases, and 12 bases had no gene match. Germline assignment: CDR1 MNHEY and CDR2 SMNVEV (reference sequence). CDR3 protein: CASSRQPMTGAYGYTF. CDR3 nucleotide sequence: TGTGCCAGCAGTCGACAGCCTATGACAGGGGCCTATGGCTACACCTTC.

The chain uses TRBV9 and TRBJ2-1; TRBD2 aligns across 10 bases. The germline V gene encodes CDR1 SGDLS and CDR2 YYNGEE. Unmatched junction bases numbered 10, after V lost 4 bases and J lost 3 bases. CDR3 size: 17 residues. DNA of the CDR3: TGTGCCAGCAGCTTTTTCGCTAGCGGGAGTAACTACAATGAGCAGTTCTTC. It yields the protein CASSFFASGSNYNEQFF.

The chain couples TRBV7-2 to TRBJ1-5; D is possibly TRBD1 (6 bases). The CDR3 contains 14 residues. Trimming took 3 bases from V and 6 from J, leaving 12 bases between them. Germline CDR1 and CDR2: SGHTA and FQGNSA. CDR3: CASSLDTGRQPQHF. The DNA for the CDR3 is TGTGCCAGCAGCTTGGATACAGGGCGTCAGCCCCAGCATTTT.

V and J are TRBV13 and TRBJ2-1; the match to TRBD1 covers 12 bases. Germline V gene data show CDR1 as PRHDT and CDR2 as FYEKMQ (reference sequence). Trimming removed 1 base from V and 10 bases from J; junction bases left unmatched: 5. The length of the CDR3 is 15 residues. The CDR3 region has the DNA TGTGCCAGCAGCTTAGTGGGACAGGGGGCGGGAGAGCAGTTCTTC. Translated, it gives CASSLVGQGAGEQFF.

In regard to this clone: A read error is likely here: a far larger clone is one base away. Other DNA variants within this sample encode the same CDR3. The chain employs TRBV9 and TRBJ2-3; 7 bases agree with TRBD2. There are 16 residues in the CDR3. The trim removed 3 bases at V and 4 bases at J, leaving 11 bases unmatched. Germline V lookup: CDR1 SGDLS, CDR2 YYNGEE. Written as DNA, the CDR3 is TGTGCCAGCAGCGCTCGGGTCGGCGGGAGTGCAGATACGCAGTATTTT. Translation gives CASSARVGGSADTQYF. The whole variable domain, remainder taken from reference TRBV9 and TRBJ2-3, is DSGVTQTPKHLITATGQRVTLRCSPRSGDLSVYWYQQSLDQGLQFLIQYYNGEERAKGNILERFSAQQFPDLHSELNLSSLELGDSALYFCASSARVGGSADTQYFGPGTRLTVL.

The chain combines TRBV27 with TRBJ1-5; TRBD1 matches at 7 bases. From germline, CDR1 is MNHEY and CDR2 SMNVEV (reference sequence). The CDR3 has 16 residues. The V gene end was trimmed by 0 bases and the J gene end by 3 bases; junction bases not matched to a gene: 5. CDR3 loop: CASSLSATGSNQPQHF. DNA of the CDR3: TGTGCCAGCAGTTTATCGGCGACAGGGTCCAATCAGCCCCAGCATTTT.

The chain couples TRBV27 to TRBJ1-2; 8 nucleotides match TRBD1. Per germline, CDR1 MNHEY and CDR2 SMNVEV (reference sequence). V shed 6 bases and J 9 bases; nucleotides not matched to a gene: 9. The CDR3 has 13 residues. CDR3 nucleotide sequence: TGTGCCAGCAGAGCAACAGGGGGTTATAGCTACACCTTC. Translated: CASRATGGYSYTF.

The rearrangement joins TRBV9 to TRBJ1-5; 7 bases map to TRBD1. The V and J ends lost 3 bases and 5 bases, in that order; junction bases with no gene match: 8. The CDR3 has 15 amino acids. The V gene's germline CDR1 is SGDLS and CDR2 YYNGEE. CDR3 residues: CASSATQGHDQPQHF. The CDR3 DNA is TGTGCCAGCAGCGCCACACAGGGGCATGATCAGCCCCAGCATTTT.

The J gene is TRBJ1-5, the V gene TRBV18, with D perhaps matching TRBD1 (5 bases). V dropped 3 bases and J dropped 6 bases, with 9 bases sitting between them. The CDR3 is 13 amino acids. CDR1 and CDR2 (germline): KGHSH, LQKENI. For the CDR3, the DNA is TGTGCCAGCTCACCTAGAAGGGGTCAGCCCCAGCATTTT. Protein: CASSPRRGQPQHF.

This chain connects TRBV7-9 to TRBJ1-2; 7 bases line up with TRBD1. Per the germline V gene, CDR1 is SEHNR and CDR2 is FQNEAQ (reference sequence). With 3 bases clipped from V and 6 bases from J, the junction kept 4 bases outside the gene matches. The CDR3 spans 13 residues. The CDR3 spells CASSFDRVNGYTF. CDR3 sequence (DNA): TGTGCCAGCAGCTTCGACAGGGTGAATGGCTACACCTTC.

CDR3 sequence (DNA): TGTGCCAGTAGCCGAGTCGGGAACACAGATACGCAGTATTTT. Its translation: CASSRVGNTDTQYF. The V and J genes are TRBV19 and TRBJ2-3, with D maybe TRBD2 (5 bases). This CDR3 has 14 amino acids. The germline CDR1 and CDR2 sequences are LNHDA and SQIVND (reference sequence). Trimming pared 6 bases from V and 2 bases from J, leaving 12 bases between.

The V call is TRBV18, the J call TRBJ2-5, with D perhaps TRBD1 (5 bases). CDR1 is KGHSH, CDR2 LQKENI, per germline. This CDR3 region has 15 residues. Trimming pared 1 base from V and 2 bases from J, leaving 11 bases between. DNA of the CDR3: TGTGCCAGCTCACCACTCCCGACAGCTCAAGAGACCCAGTACTTC. Its translation is CASSPLPTAQETQYF. Using reference TRBV18 and TRBJ2-5 for the parts outside the CDR3, the full variable domain is NAGVMQNPRHLVRRRGQEARLRCSPMKGHSHVYWYRQLPEEGLKFMVYLQKENIIDESGMPKERFSAEFPKEGPSILRIQQVVRGDSAAYFCASSPLPTAQETQYFGPGTRLLVL.

This clone appeared a single time. The chain employs TRBV7-8 and TRBJ1-4; no clear D. Trimming pared 5 bases from V and 5 bases from J, leaving 15 bases between. The germline V gene encodes CDR1 SGHVS and CDR2 FQNEAQ. The CDR3 is made up of 15 amino acids. CDR3: CASSPTAPGNEKLFF. As DNA, the CDR3 is TGTGCCAGCAGCCCGACCGCGCCGGGGAATGAAAAACTGTTTTTT.

This clone showed up just once. The chain uses TRBV7-7 and TRBJ2-1; 7 bases are shared with TRBD2. The CDR3 sequence is 13 residues long. The trim removed 5 bases at V and 8 bases at J, leaving 6 bases unmatched. CDR1 and CDR2 from the germline V gene are SSHAT and FNYEAQ (reference sequence). CDR3 in DNA: TGTGCCAGCAGCCCGCCCGCGGGAGATGAGCAGTTCTTC. It specifies CASSPPAGDEQFF.

This clone showed up just a few times. This specimen includes other DNA sequences encoding the same CDR3. V and J are TRBV4-3 and TRBJ1-4; no firm D call. This CDR3 comprises 12 residues. V was shortened by 1 base and J by 11 bases, with 8 bases between the two germline ends. Looked up from germline, CDR1 is LGHNA and CDR2 is YSLEER. CDR3 DNA: TGCGCCAGCAGCCAAGTTGAAGAGAAACTGTTTTTT. This translates into CASSQVEEKLFF.

The chain couples TRBV20-1 to TRBJ1-2; TRBD1 matches at 7 bases. The germline V gene encodes CDR1 DFQATT and CDR2 SNEGSKA (reference sequence). This CDR3 spans 14 amino acids. The ends lost 3 bases at V and 2 bases at J; junction bases unmatched: 6. CDR3 coding DNA: TGCAGTGCTAGTGGACAGGTTGGGAACTATGGCTACACCTTC. Amino acids: CSASGQVGNYGYTF.

The chain joins TRBV15 to TRBJ1-4; D perhaps matches TRBD1 (5 bases). Looked up from germline, CDR1 is LNHNV and CDR2 is YYDKDF (reference sequence). The CDR3 totals 14 residues. Trimming took off 0 bases at V and 5 bases at J, with 7 bases between the two ends. CDR3 DNA sequence: TGTGCCACCAGCAGAGATTCAGGGAATGAAAAACTGTTTTTT. Its protein is CATSRDSGNEKLFF. Based on the CDR3 plus reference TRBV15 and TRBJ1-4, the full variable domain is DAMVIQNPRYQVTQFGKPVTLSCSQTLNHNVMYWYQQKSSQAPKLLFHYYDKDFNNEADTPDNFQSRRPNTSFCFLDIRSPGLGDTAMYLCATSRDSGNEKLFFGSGTQLSVL.

This chain links TRBV5-6 with TRBJ2-3, with 9 bases fitting TRBD2. Germline assignment: CDR1 SGHDT and CDR2 YYEEEE. The CDR3 has 16 residues. V was pared by 4 bases and J by 3 bases, with 9 bases of the junction left unmatched. The CDR3 loop reads CASSGVRLAGTDTQYF. In nucleotides, the CDR3 is TGTGCCAGCAGCGGGGTGCGTCTAGCGGGAACAGATACGCAGTATTTT.

The chain uses TRBV10-3 and TRBJ2-7; D gene ambiguous. V was pared by 0 bases and J by 3 bases, with 6 bases between. The germline V gene has CDR1 ENHRY and CDR2 SYGVKD. The CDR3 length is 13 residues. The CDR3 sequence is CAISESGDYEQYF. The CDR3 nucleotides are TGTGCCATCAGTGAGTCAGGAGACTACGAGCAGTACTTC.

This clone was observed a handful of times. The chain employs TRBV7-2 and TRBJ2-7; possible D gene TRBD2, 6 bases. The CDR3 spans 14 residues. Germline CDR1 is SGHTA and CDR2 is FQGNSA. Trimming shortened V by 6 bases and J by 3 bases, and 15 bases separated the two germline ends. CDR3 sequence (DNA): TGTGCCAGCAGGACTTCTGCGGGGAACTACGAGCAGTACTTC. Protein: CASRTSAGNYEQYF.

The chain joins TRBV29-1 to TRBJ1-3; the D is unclear. The CDR3 runs 14 residues. Germline V lookup: CDR1 SQVTM, CDR2 ANQGSEA. V was shortened by 4 bases and J by 0 bases, with 10 bases between the two germline ends. CDR3 nucleotide sequence: TGCAGCGTTGGGACTTCAAGCTCTGGAAACACCATATATTTT. It encodes CSVGTSSSGNTIYF.

The chain has TRBV7-3 and TRBJ2-1; TRBD2 matches at 10 bases. Germline V gene data show CDR1 as SGHTA and CDR2 as FQGTGA. The V gene end was trimmed by 5 bases and the J gene end by 7 bases; junction bases not matched to a gene: 8. CDR3 length: 15 amino acids. CDR3 coding DNA: TGTGCCAGCAGCCAAGCGGGAGGGCCTGGGAATGAGCAGTTCTTC. As protein: CASSQAGGPGNEQFF.